This T cell receptor (beta chain) was recorded in a study of sequential checkpoint blockade in melanoma. The data were produced by immunoSEQ multiplex PCR, yet TCRdb's version contains in-frame clones alone and is incomplete. In the table there are about 28,000 clones, more than 80% of which are singletons. This sample's treatment: randomized to nivolumab then ipilimumab (arm A) or the reverse (arm B). None of the patients previously received DNA-damaging chemotherapy. Sorted cells were live CD3+CD8+, lacking CD19 and CD56, from PBMCs. This CDR3 has 16 residues. Germline V lookup: CDR1 SGDLS, CDR2 YYNGEE. After removal of 4 bases from V and 7 bases from J, the junction contained 11 bases not matched to a gene.

The sample in question was CD8+ T cells sorted from blood (inferred from file names), obtained from a patient given nivolumab and ipilimumab in sequence. The receptor was derived from a human donor with melanoma. This sequence joins TRBV9 and TRBJ2-7, with TRBD2 matching over 13 bases. The CDR3 region has the DNA TGTGCCAGCAGCTTAGGTTCTGGACTAGCGGGGGATGAGCAGTACTTC. Translated: CASSLGSGLAGDEQYF.